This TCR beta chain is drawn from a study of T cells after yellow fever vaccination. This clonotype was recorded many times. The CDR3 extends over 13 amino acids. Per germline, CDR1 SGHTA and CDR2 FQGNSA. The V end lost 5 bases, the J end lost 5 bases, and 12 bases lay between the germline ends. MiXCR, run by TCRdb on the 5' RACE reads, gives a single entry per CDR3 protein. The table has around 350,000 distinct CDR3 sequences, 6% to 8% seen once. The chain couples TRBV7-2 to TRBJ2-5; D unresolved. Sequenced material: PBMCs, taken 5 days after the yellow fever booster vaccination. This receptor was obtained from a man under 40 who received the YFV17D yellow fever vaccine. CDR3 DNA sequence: TGTGCCAGCAGCGCCTCGTCCGGGGAGACCCAGTACTTC. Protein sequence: CASSASSGETQYF.